The T cell receptor beta chain under discussion was sequenced for a study of shared clonotypes between healthy human individuals. Study-wide points: When compared with the clonotypes that were shared by all four sorted-subset donors, the non-shared clonotypes turned out to have lower generation probabilities.

Comment on this clone: Its specificity is not known.

Libraries were prepared by immunoSEQ multiplex PCR; TCRdb keeps only in-frame clonotypes and omits some of them. This table holds 2 million to 2.5 million clones, 95% found once. V was pared by 1 base and J by 2 bases, with 7 bases between. Per germline, CDR1 SGHRS and CDR2 YFSETQ. The CDR3 is 13 residues long. The V call is TRBV5-1, the J call TRBJ2-7; D remains unclear. The sequenced sample was naive CD4+ T cells sorted from blood. Subset reported: CD45RA+ positively selected. The receptor was isolated from a young man in good health. This chain's CDR3 is CASSLPEAYEQYF. Written as DNA, the CDR3 is TGCGCCAGCAGCTTGCCCGAAGCCTACGAGCAGTACTTC.